This T cell receptor (beta chain) was captured by sequencing in a study of blood T cells in healthy people across ages. Broader study findings: One million T cells yielded diversity estimates that were considered underestimates. Lack of knowledge of donor CMV status possibly confounded expanded clonotype changes.

For the second PCR, which ran for about 7 to 11 cycles, a sample-barcoded 5' primer and a J-beta primer mix were used. Researchers report that each sample yielded at least 3 million CDR3-containing paired-end reads. Via MiXCR, TCRdb re-called the 5' RACE reads, giving one row per CDR3 protein. The sample has 700,000 to 850,000 distinct CDR3 sequences, approximately 55% seen once. Trimming took 0 bases from V and 10 from J; bases not matched to a gene: 13. This CDR3 spans 18 amino acids. Per germline, CDR1 SGHRS and CDR2 YFSETQ. In its sample, this clonotype was seen a few times. Its matching antigen is unknown.

The chain joins TRBV5-1 to TRBJ2-1; the match to TRBD2 covers 13 bases. The sequenced sample was blood. The source is a man aged 80 or over in good health. This CDR3 reads CASSLASSGTSGIREQFF. CDR3 coding DNA: TGCGCCAGCAGCTTGGCTTCTTCAGGGACTAGCGGGATAAGGGAGCAGTTCTTC.